This TCR beta chain was identified in a study of patients and donors after allogeneic stem cell transplantation. This clonotype was counted only a few times. MiXCR, run by TCRdb on the RT-PCR reads, gives a single entry per CDR3 protein. The table has about 160,000 distinct CDR3 sequences, approximately 30% seen once. Germline values: CDR1 LGHNA, CDR2 YNFKEQ. The V end lost 1 base, the J end lost 7 bases, and 8 bases lay between the germline ends. The CDR3 covers 13 residues. Input material: blood, either unsorted or a sorted T cell fraction (not recorded which). The gene calls are TRBV4-2 and TRBJ1-5; unclear D gene. This TCR came from a human donor who was either an allogeneic HSCT recipient or a stem cell or donor lymphocyte infusion donor (not recorded which). It is not recorded whose cells these are; they may come from a transplant donor. CDR3 region: CASSQGSGQPQHF. In DNA, the CDR3 is TGTGCCAGCAGCCAAGGTTCAGGCCAGCCCCAGCATTTT.